This T cell receptor beta chain was sequenced for a study of shared clonotypes between healthy human individuals. Study-wide results and limits: What naive subsets generally showed was a larger estimated richness than memory subsets showed.

CD45RO-negative cells were positively selected for CCR7, leaving out terminally differentiated effector memory CD45RA+ cells. On this clone: Antigen unknown. This specimen includes other DNA sequences encoding the same CDR3.

Measured with immunoSEQ multiplex PCR; TCRdb has only the in-frame clones, and not every one. The sample includes around 2,000,000 clones, approximately 94% of them seen just once. The sample taken for sequencing was naive CD8+ T cells sorted from blood. The sequence was collected from a young man in good health.

The CDR3 region has the DNA TGTGCCAGCAGTGTCTCCGGGACAGGGAATCAGCCCCAGCATTTT. Its protein is CASSVSGTGNQPQHF. This chain joins TRBV6-5 and TRBJ1-5, with 9 bases fitting TRBD1. The CDR3 consists of 15 residues. Germline assignment: CDR1 MNHEY and CDR2 SVGAGI. V dropped 5 bases and J dropped 4; count of bases not matched to a gene: 6.